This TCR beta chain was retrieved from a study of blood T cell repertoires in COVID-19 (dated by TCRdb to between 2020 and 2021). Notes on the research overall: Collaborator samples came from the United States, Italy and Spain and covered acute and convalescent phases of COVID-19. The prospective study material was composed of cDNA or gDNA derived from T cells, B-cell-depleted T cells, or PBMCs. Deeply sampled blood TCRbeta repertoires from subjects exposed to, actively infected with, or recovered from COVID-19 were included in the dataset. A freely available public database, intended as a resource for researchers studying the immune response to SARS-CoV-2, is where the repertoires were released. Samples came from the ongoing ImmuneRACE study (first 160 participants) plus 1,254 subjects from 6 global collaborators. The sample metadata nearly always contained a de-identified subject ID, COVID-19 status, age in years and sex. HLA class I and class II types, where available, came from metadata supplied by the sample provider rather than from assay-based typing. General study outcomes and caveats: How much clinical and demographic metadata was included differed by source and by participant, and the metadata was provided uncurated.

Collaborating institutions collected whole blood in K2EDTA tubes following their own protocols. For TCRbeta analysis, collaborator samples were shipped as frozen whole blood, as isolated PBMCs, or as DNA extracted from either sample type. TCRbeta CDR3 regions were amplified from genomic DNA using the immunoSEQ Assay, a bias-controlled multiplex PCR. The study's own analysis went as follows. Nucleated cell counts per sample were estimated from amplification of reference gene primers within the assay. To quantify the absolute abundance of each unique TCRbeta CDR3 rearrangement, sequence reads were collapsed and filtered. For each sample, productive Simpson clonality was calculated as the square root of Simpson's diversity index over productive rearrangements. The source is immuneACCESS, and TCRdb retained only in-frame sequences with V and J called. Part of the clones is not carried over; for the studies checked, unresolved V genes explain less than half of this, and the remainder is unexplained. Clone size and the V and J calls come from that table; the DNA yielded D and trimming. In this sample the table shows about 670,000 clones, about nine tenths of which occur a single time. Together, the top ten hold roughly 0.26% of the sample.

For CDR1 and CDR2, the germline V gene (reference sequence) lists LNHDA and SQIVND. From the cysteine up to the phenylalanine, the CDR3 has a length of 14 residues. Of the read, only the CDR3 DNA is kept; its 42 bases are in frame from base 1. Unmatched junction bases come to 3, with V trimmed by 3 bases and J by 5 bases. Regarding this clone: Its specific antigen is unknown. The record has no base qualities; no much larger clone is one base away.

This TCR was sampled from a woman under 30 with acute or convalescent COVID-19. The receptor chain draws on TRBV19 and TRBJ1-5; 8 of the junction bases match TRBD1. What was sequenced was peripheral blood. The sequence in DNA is TGTGCCAGTAGTATGGGGACAGGTTATCAGCCCCAGCATTTT. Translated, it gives CASSMGTGYQPQHF. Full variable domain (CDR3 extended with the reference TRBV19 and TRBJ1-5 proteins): DGGITQSPKYLFRKEGQNVTLSCEQNLNHDAMYWYRQDPGQGLRLIYYSQIVNDFQKGDIAEGYSVSREKKESFPLTVTSAQKNPTAFYLCASSMGTGYQPQHFGDGTRLSIL.